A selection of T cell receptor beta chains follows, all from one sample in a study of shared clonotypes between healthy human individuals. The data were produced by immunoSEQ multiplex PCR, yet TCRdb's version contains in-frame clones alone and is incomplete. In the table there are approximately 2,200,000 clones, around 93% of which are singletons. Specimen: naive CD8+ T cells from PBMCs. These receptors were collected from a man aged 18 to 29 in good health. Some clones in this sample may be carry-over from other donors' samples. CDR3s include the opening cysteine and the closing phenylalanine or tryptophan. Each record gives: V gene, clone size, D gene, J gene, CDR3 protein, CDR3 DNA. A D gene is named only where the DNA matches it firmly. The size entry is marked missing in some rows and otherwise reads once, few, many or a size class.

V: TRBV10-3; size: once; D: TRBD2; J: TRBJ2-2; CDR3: CAIRGPGLAGNTGELFF; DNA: TGTGCCATCAGGGGCCCTGGGCTAGCGGGAAACACCGGGGAGCTGTTTTTT
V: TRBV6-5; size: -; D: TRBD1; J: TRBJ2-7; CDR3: CASSLQGAYEQYF; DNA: TGTGCCAGCAGTTTACAGGGGGCCTACGAGCAGTACTTC
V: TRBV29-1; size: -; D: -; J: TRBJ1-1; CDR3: CSVSSTEAFF; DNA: TGCAGCGTTTCTAGCACTGAAGCTTTCTTT
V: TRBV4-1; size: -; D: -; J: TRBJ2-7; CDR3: CASSQESGLGYEQYF; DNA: TGCGCCAGCAGCCAAGAATCCGGGTTGGGATACGAGCAGTACTTC
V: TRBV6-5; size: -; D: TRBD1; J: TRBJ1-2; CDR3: CASSLIDRGFNYGYTF; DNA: TGTGCCAGCAGTTTGATTGACAGGGGGTTTAACTATGGCTACACCTTC
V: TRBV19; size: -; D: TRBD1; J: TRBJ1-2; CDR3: CASSDDRVHGYTF; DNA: TGTGCCAGTAGTGACGACAGGGTTCATGGCTACACCTTC
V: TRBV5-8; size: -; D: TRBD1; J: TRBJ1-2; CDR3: CASSPQGAYGYTF; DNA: TGTGCCAGCAGCCCACAGGGGGCCTATGGCTACACCTTC
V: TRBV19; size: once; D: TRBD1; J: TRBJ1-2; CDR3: CASTPQTGGDGYTF; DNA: TGTGCCAGTACTCCCCAGACAGGGGGCGATGGCTACACCTTC
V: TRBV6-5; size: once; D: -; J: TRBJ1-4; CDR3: CASSYGQGPYEKLFF; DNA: TGTGCCAGCAGTTACGGGCAGGGGCCCTATGAAAAACTGTTTTTT
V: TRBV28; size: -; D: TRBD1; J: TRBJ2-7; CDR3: CASTIPGQGPYEQYF; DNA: TGTGCCAGCACCATCCCGGGACAGGGACCCTACGAGCAGTACTTC
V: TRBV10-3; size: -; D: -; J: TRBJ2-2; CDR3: CAISANTTAVRLTGELFF; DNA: TGTGCCATCAGTGCCAATACTACCGCCGTCCGCCTAACCGGGGAGCTGTTTTTT
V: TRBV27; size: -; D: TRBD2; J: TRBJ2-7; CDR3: CASSLSAGSREQYF; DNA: TGTGCCAGCAGTCTCTCAGCGGGATCGCGGGAGCAGTACTTC
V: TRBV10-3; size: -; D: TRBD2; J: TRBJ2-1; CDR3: CAVSPSGGNEQFF; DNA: TGTGCCGTCTCCCCTAGCGGGGGAAATGAGCAGTTCTTC
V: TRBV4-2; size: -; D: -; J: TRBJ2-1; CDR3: CASSQVRYNEQFF; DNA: TGTGCCAGCAGCCAAGTAAGGTACAATGAGCAGTTCTTC
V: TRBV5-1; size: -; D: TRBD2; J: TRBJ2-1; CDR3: CASSLWTSGNYNEQFF; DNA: TGCGCCAGCAGCTTGTGGACTAGCGGCAACTACAATGAGCAGTTCTTC
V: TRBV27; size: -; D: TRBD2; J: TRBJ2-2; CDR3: CASSWASGITGELFF; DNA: TGTGCCAGCAGTTGGGCTAGCGGAATCACCGGGGAGCTGTTTTTT
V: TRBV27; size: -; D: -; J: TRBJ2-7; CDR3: CASSLFQGSWEQYF; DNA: TGTGCCAGCAGTTTATTTCAGGGATCGTGGGAGCAGTACTTC
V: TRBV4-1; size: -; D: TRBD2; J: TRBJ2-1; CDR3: CASSQSRLAGGYNEQFF; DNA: TGCGCCAGCAGCCAGTCTAGACTAGCGGGAGGGTACAATGAGCAGTTCTTC
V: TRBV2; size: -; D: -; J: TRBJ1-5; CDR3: CASSEHPNQPQHF; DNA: TGTGCCAGCAGTGAACACCCCAATCAGCCCCAGCATTTT
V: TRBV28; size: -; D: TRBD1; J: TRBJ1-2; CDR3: CASSLVPTGVGYGYTF; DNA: TGTGCCAGCAGTCTTGTTCCGACAGGGGTTGGATATGGCTACACCTTC
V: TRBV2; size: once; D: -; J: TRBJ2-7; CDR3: CASSGAGSYEQYF; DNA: TGTGCCAGCAGTGGGGCAGGTTCCTACGAGCAGTACTTC
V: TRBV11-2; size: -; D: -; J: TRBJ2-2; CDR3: CASTVGRAGELFF; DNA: TGTGCCAGCACCGTAGGACGAGCCGGGGAGCTGTTTTTT
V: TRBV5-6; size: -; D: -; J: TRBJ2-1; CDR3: CASSSGIRSYNEQFF; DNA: TGTGCCAGCAGCTCGGGGATAAGATCCTACAATGAGCAGTTCTTC
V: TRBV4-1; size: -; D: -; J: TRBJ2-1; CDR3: CASSQVGHVYNEQFF; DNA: TGCGCCAGCAGCCAAGTGGGCCATGTATACAATGAGCAGTTCTTC
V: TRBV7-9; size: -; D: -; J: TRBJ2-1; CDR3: CASSLAGGMVHEQFF; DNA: TGTGCCAGCAGCTTAGCGGGAGGTATGGTACATGAGCAGTTCTTC
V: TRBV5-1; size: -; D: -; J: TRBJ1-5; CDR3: CASSPWGTRIHQPQHF; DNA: TGCGCCAGCAGCCCGTGGGGTACAAGAATCCATCAGCCCCAGCATTTT
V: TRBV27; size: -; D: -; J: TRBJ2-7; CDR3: CASSHGFGYEQYF; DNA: TGTGCCAGCAGTCATGGGTTCGGGTACGAGCAGTACTTC
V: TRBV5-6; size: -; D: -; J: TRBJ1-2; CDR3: CASSLERGDSYGYTF; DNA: TGTGCCAGCAGCTTGGAACGGGGAGACTCCTATGGCTACACCTTC
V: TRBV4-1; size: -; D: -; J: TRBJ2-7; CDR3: CASSQGAGGSYEQYF; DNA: TGCGCCAGCAGCCAAGGGGCGGGCGGTTCCTACGAGCAGTACTTC
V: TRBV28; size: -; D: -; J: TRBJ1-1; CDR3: CASILGPPGRGTEAFF; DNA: TGTGCCAGCATCTTAGGGCCCCCGGGCCGAGGGACTGAAGCTTTCTTT
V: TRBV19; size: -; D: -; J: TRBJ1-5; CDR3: CASAPYEKNQPQHF; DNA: TGTGCCAGTGCCCCCTATGAGAAAAATCAGCCCCAGCATTTT
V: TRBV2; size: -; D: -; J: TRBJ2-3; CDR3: CASRAGTPSTDTQYF; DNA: TGTGCCAGCAGGGCCGGGACTCCCAGCACAGATACGCAGTATTTT
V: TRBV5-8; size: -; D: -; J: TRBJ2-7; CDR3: CASSFPQYF; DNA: TGTGCCAGCAGCTTCCCCCAGTACTTC
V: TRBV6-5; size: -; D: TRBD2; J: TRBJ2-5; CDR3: CASSFLGGAQETQYF; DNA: TGTGCCAGCAGTTTCCTCGGGGGGGCACAAGAGACCCAGTACTTC
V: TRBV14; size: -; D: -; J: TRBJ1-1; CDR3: CASSQVGLQGEAFF; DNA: TGTGCCAGCAGCCAAGTCGGGTTACAGGGTGAAGCTTTCTTT
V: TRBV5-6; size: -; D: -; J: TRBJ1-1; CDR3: CASSLGQGHLLNTEAFF; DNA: TGTGCCAGCAGCTTGGGACAAGGGCACCTACTGAACACTGAAGCTTTCTTT
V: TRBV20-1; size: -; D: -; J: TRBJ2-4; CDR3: CSARSANIQYF; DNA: TGCAGCGCGAGATCCGCAAACATTCAGTACTTC
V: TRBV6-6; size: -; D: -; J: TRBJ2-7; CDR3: CASSAGGPGGTYEQYF; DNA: TGTGCCAGCAGCGCCGGAGGGCCAGGGGGAACGTACGAGCAGTACTTC
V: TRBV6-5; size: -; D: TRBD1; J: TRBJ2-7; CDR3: CASRMGQGRYEQYF; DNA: TGTGCCAGCAGGATGGGACAGGGACGTTACGAGCAGTACTTC
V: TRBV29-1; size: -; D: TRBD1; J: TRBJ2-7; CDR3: CSVEDLSGTDTYEQYF; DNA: TGCAGCGTTGAAGATCTCTCCGGGACAGATACCTACGAGCAGTACTTC
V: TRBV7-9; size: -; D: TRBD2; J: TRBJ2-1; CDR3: CASSLTSGINNEQFF; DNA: TGTGCCAGCAGCTTGACTAGCGGTATTAACAATGAGCAGTTCTTC
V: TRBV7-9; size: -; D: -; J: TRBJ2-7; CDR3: CASGPVGGSYEQYF; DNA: TGTGCCAGCGGTCCGGTGGGGGGCTCCTACGAGCAGTACTTC
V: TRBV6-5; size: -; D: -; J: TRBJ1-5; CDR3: CASSYIGQSSNQPQHF; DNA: TGTGCCAGCAGTTACATAGGTCAGAGCAGCAATCAGCCCCAGCATTTT
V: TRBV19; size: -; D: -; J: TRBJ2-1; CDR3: CASSIDPGWGSYNEQFF; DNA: TGTGCCAGTAGTATAGATCCGGGCTGGGGCTCCTACAATGAGCAGTTCTTC
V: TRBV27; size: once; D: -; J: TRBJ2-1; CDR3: CASSLGVSGRNNEQFF; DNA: TGTGCCAGCAGTCTAGGGGTTTCGGGTAGAAACAATGAGCAGTTCTTC
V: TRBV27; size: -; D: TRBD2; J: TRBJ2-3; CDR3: CASSLRSGRTDTQYF; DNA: TGTGCCAGCAGTTTAAGGAGCGGGAGGACAGATACGCAGTATTTT
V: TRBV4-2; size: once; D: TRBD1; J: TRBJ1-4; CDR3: CASSQDRGQAGIKLFF; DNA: TGTGCCAGCAGCCAAGATCGGGGACAGGCGGGAATTAAACTGTTTTTT
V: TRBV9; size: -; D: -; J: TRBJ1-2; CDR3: CASSVGRSDGYTF; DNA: TGTGCCAGCAGCGTAGGCAGGTCTGATGGCTACACCTTC
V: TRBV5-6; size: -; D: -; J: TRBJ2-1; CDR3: CASSLMAGARFF; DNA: TGTGCCAGCAGCTTAATGGCGGGGGCTCGGTTCTTC
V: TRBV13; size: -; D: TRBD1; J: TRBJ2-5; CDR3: CASSPDRGVRGETQYF; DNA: TGTGCCAGCAGCCCGGACAGGGGCGTTCGGGGAGAGACCCAGTACTTC
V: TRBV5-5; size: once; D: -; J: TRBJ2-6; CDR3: CASSLESAGAGANVLTF; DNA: TGTGCCAGCAGCTTGGAGTCAGCCGGCGCTGGGGCCAACGTCCTGACTTTC
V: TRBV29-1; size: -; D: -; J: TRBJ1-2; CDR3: CSVEDRPSGYTF; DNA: TGCAGCGTTGAAGATCGCCCCAGTGGATACACCTTC
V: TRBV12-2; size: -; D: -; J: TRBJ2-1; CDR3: CASRFHRETGPVIDEQFF; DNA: TGTGCAAGTCGCTTTCATAGGGAGACAGGGCCGGTTATCGATGAGCAGTTCTTC
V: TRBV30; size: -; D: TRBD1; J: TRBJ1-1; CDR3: CAGDRGAEAFF; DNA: TGTGCCGGAGACAGGGGCGCTGAAGCTTTCTTT
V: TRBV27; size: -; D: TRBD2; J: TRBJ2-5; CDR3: CASSLSRGSGSFETQYF; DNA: TGTGCCAGCAGTTTATCGCGGGGTAGCGGGAGTTTTGAGACCCAGTACTTC